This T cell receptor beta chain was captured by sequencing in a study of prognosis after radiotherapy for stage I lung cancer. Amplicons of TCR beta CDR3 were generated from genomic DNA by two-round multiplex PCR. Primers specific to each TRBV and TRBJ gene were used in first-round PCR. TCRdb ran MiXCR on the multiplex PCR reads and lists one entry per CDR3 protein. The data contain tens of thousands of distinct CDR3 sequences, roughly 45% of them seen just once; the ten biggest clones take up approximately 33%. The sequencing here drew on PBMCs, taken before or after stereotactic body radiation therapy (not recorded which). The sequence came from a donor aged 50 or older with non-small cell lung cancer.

The CDR3 DNA reads TGTGCCAGCGAGAGTGGGTTCAGAGGCAGAGAAGCTTTCTTT. It specifies CASESGFRGREAFF. The rearrangement joins TRBV2 to TRBJ1-1; D gene ambiguous. The length of the CDR3 is 14 residues. Trimming left V 8 bases short and J 8 bases short, with 21 bases between. Germline V gene data show CDR1 as SNHLY and CDR2 as FYNNEI.